This record looks at one TCR beta chain sequence and its context. Seattle-derived patients entered the study during active infection and were followed longitudinally. The data belong to a study of blood T cell repertoires in COVID-19. Study context: The United States, Italy and Spain were the sources of the acute and convalescent COVID-19 samples. T cells, B-cell-depleted T cells, or PBMCs supplied cDNA or gDNA.

Profiling relied on immunoSEQ multiplex PCR, and the TCRdb table lists in-frame clones only, not all of them. The table includes around 260,000 clones, 88% detected once. V shed 3 bases, J shed 4 bases, and the junction held 8 bases outside the gene matches. Per the germline V gene, CDR1 is LNHDA and CDR2 is SQIVND (reference sequence). The CDR3 consists of 15 residues. The TCR comes from a woman aged 70-85 years with COVID-19, enrolled during active disease. This sequence joins TRBV19 and TRBJ2-7; 8 bases match TRBD2. Source material: peripheral blood. The DNA for the CDR3 is TGTGCCAGTAGTATCACGAGACTAGCGCCATACGAGCAGTACTTC. This encodes CASSITRLAPYEQYF.